This T cell receptor beta chain was captured by sequencing in a study of glioma-infiltrating T cells after dendritic cell vaccination (dated by TCRdb to about 2016). Looking at the study overall: The cohort comprised roughly 15 glioblastoma patients from Phase I and II dendritic cell vaccination trials, 9 newly diagnosed and 6 with recurrent disease. Between 2003 and 2012, patients were given autologous tumor lysate-pulsed dendritic cell vaccination. To make the vaccine, monocyte-derived dendritic cells were cultured for approximately 7 days with IL-4 and GM-CSF and then pulsed overnight with autologous tumor lysate. Each patient was given three intradermal dendritic cell vaccine injections, spaced two weeks apart, in the arm below the axilla. Tumor-infiltrating lymphocyte content was quantified and tumor and blood repertoires were compared in dendritic cell-vaccinated glioblastoma patients by deep sequencing of TCR beta CDR3 regions. Survival after dendritic cell vaccination was correlated with TCR sequencing metrics, such as TIL content and the overlap between tumor and blood repertoires.

The full study reports these points: No direct relationship between TCR clonality and survival was found, suggesting that a diverse polyclonal response may matter. The cohort was small and heterogeneous, and full blood and tumor sets were available for few patients, with initial-recurrent tumor pairs available for even fewer patients. After dendritic cell vaccination, a higher estimated pretreatment TIL content predicted longer time to progression and longer overall survival. The TCR overlap response model with three groups was called speculative and said to need prospective validation.

From cysteine to phenylalanine, the CDR3 is 15 amino acids long. Kept here is only the CDR3 DNA, which spans 45 bases and is read in frame from base 1. V ends up 0 bases short and J 8 bases short, with an unmatched junction base count of 3. The CDR1 and CDR2 encoded by the germline V gene are SGHDT and YYEEEE. As regards this clone: Its antigen has not been determined. It has no much larger one-base neighbor in the sample; base qualities were not kept.

Selection of patients required sufficient residual fresh-frozen tumor tissue and over two years of available survival data. Although molecular status otherwise differed among the glioblastoma patients, no patient had an isocitrate dehydrogenase mutation. PBMC were collected before vaccination, two weeks after the third vaccination, and at tumor progression if progression occurred. The Qiagen DNeasy Blood extraction Kit was used to extract genomic DNA. The immunoSEQ assay amplified TCRB CDR3 regions from roughly 2 micrograms of genomic DNA, or from all available DNA when less than that amount was available. For multiplex PCR, 60 forward primers for TCR V beta segments and 13 reverse primers for J beta segments were used. Synthetic control templates were spiked into each sample at limiting dilution to estimate reads per starting template. The Illumina HiSeq System generated sequencing reads of 87 bp. Under the source paper's analysis protocol: PCR and sequencing errors were removed by a nearest neighbor algorithm that merged closely related sequences. TCR overlap was defined as the percentage of unique tumor TCR beta sequences that were also found in the peripheral blood of the same patient. Sourced from immuneACCESS, this table was stored by TCRdb with only in-frame sequences that have V and J called. A share of the clones is absent; for the studies checked, an unresolved V gene accounts for under half, and the remainder has no known explanation. That table is the source of V, J and clone size, and D and trimming were worked out from the DNA. The sample table lists tens of thousands of clones, roughly 89% of them with a count of one. The ten largest clonotypes hold more than 3% of the sample.

This TCR derives from a human donor with glioblastoma. The chain uses TRBV5-6 and TRBJ2-1, and 12 junction bases match TRBD2. This specimen consisted of blood, obtained before dendritic cell vaccination. The CDR3 protein is CASSLASGRAYEQFF. The sequenced DNA is TGTGCCAGCAGCTTGGCTAGCGGGAGGGCCTATGAGCAGTTCTTC.